The table lists the clone carrying this T cell receptor (beta chain) with a few counts. This sample is part of a study of human T cells and chemical hapten exposure. TCRdb re-analysed the RACE reads in MiXCR, keeping a single row per CDR3 protein. The sample holds approximately 90,000 distinct CDR3 sequences, around 12% seen once. Time point of the sample: patch test 1, 2 weeks after DPC sensitization. The treatment is: therapeutic diphenylcyclopropenone sensitization with weekly scalp DPC. Germline CDR1 SQVTM, CDR2 ANQGSEA. The CDR3 runs 10 residues. V was clipped by 6 bases and J by 12 bases, with 12 bases between them.

The sequence was obtained from a woman aged 40 to 50 with alopecia areata. Some clones in this sample may be carry-over from other donors' samples. The sequenced sample was whole blood, obtained in connection with sensitization to the hapten diphenylcyclopropenone (DPC). V and J are TRBV29-1 and TRBJ2-1; D gene ambiguous. The CDR3 here is CSVQNWGQFF. The CDR3 nucleotides read TGCAGCGTCCAGAACTGGGGGCAGTTCTTC.